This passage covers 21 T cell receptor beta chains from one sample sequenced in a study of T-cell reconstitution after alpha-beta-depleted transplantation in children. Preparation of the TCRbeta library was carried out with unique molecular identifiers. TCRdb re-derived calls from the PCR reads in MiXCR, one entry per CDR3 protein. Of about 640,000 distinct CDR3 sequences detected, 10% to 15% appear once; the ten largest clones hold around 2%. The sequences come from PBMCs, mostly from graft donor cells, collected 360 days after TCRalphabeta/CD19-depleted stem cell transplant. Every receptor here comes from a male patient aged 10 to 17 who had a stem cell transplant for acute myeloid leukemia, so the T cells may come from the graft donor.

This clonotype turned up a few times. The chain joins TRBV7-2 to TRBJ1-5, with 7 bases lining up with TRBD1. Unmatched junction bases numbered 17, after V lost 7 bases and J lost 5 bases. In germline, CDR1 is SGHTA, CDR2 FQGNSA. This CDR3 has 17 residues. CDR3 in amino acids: CASTQRVGGWGYQPQHF. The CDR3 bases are TGTGCCAGCACACAAAGGGTAGGGGGCTGGGGTTATCAGCCCCAGCATTTT.

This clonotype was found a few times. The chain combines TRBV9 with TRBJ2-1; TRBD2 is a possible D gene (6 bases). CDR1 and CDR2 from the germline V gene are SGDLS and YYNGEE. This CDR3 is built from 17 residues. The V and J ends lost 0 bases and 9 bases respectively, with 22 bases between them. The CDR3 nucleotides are TGTGCCAGCAGCGTAGGGGCCAGCGGGTCCTCAAGCGGTGAGCAGTTCTTC. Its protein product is CASSVGASGSSSGEQFF.

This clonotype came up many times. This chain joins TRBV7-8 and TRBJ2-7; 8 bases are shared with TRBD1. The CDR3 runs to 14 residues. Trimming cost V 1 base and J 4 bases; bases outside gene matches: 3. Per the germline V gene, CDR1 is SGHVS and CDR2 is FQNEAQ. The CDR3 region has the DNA TGTGCCAGCAGCTTAGTAGGGACAGGTTACGAGCAGTACTTC. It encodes CASSLVGTGYEQYF.

The CDR3 nucleotides are TGTGCCAGCAGCCCCTTACAGGGGAGGTCCTACGAGCAGTACTTC. Translated, it gives CASSPLQGRSYEQYF. The chain is built from TRBV7-9 and TRBJ2-7, with D possibly being TRBD1 (7 bases). Germline V gives CDR1 SEHNR, CDR2 FQNEAQ (reference sequence). There are 15 residues in the CDR3. V shed 5 bases and J shed 1 base, with 15 bases lying between them.

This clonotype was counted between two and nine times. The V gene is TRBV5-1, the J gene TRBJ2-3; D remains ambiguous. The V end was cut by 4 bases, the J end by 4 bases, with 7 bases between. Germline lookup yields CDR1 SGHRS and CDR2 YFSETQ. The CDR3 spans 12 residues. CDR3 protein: CASSDRSDTQYF. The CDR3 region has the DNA TGCGCCAGCAGCGACCGGTCAGATACGCAGTATTTT.

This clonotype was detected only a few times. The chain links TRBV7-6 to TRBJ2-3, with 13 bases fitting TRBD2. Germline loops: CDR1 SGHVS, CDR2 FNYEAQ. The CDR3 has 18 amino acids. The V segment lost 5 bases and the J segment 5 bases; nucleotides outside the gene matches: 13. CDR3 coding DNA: TGTGCCAGCAGCCCTGGACTAGCGGGAGCGTTTGGGGGAGATACGCAGTATTTT. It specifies CASSPGLAGAFGGDTQYF.

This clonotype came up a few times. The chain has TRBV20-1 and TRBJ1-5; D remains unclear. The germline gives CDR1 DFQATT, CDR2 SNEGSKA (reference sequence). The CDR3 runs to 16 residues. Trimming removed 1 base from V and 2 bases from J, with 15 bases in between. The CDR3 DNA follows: TGCAGTGCTAGAGCTTGGCCCGGGGATCGCAATCAGCCCCAGCATTTT. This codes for CSARAWPGDRNQPQHF.

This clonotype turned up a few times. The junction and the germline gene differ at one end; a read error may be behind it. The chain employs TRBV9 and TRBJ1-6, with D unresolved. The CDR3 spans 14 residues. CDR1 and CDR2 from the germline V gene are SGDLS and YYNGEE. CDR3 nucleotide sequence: TGTGCCAGCAGTGTAGTTGCGGAAAATTCACCCCTCCACTTT. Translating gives CASSVVAENSPLHF.

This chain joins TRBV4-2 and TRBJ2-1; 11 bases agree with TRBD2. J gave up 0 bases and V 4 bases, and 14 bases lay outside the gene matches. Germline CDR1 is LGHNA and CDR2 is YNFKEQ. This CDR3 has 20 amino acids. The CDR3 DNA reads TGTGCCAGCAGCCCAGCCGGGACTAGCGGTGCCTTGGGCTCCTACAATGAGCAGTTCTTC. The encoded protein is CASSPAGTSGALGSYNEQFF.

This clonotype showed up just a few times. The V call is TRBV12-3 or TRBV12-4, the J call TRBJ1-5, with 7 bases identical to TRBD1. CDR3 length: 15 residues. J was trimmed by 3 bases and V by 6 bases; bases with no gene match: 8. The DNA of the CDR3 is TGTGCCAGCAGACCAACAGGGGCGGCCAATCAGCCCCAGCATTTT. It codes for CASRPTGAANQPQHF.

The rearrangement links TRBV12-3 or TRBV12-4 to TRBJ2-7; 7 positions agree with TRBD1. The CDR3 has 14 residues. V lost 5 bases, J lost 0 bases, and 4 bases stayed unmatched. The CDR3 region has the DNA TGTGCCAGCAGTACCGGGACAGCCTCCTACGAGCAGTACTTC. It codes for CASSTGTASYEQYF.

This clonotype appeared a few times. The CDR3 DNA sequence: TGTGCCAGCAGCCAAGATCCACTAGCGGGAGGCGAGCAGTACTTC. This translates into CASSQDPLAGGEQYF. The J gene is TRBJ2-7, the V gene TRBV3-1, with 12 positions matching TRBD2. Germline loops: CDR1 LGHDT, CDR2 YNNKEL (reference sequence). The V gene end was trimmed by 0 bases and the J gene end by 6 bases; junction bases not matched to a gene: 3. This CDR3 contains 15 residues.

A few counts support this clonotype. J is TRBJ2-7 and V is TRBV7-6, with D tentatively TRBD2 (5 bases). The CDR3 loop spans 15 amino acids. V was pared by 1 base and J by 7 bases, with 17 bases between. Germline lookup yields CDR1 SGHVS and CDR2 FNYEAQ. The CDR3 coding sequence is TGTGCCAGCAGCTTAGGAGGCAGTCCCTCGGGGGAGCAGTACTTC. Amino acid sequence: CASSLGGSPSGEQYF.

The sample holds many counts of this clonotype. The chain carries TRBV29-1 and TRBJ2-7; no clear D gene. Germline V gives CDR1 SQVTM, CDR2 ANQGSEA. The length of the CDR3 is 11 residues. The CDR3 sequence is CSVSESYEQYF. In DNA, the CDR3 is TGCAGTGTCAGCGAGTCCTACGAGCAGTACTTC.

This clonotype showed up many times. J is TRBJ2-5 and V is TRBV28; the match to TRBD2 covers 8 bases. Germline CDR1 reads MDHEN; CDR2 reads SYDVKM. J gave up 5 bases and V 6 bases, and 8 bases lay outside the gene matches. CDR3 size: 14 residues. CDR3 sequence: CASSPYGRGETQYF. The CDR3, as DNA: TGTGCCAGCAGCCCCTACGGGAGGGGGGAGACCCAGTACTTC.

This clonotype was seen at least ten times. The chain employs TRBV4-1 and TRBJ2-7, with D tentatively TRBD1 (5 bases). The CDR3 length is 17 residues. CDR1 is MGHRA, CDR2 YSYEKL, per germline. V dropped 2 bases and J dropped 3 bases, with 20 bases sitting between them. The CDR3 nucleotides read TGCGCCAGCAGCCAAATACCCCAGGGCCACACCGTCTACGAGCAGTACTTC. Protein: CASSQIPQGHTVYEQYF.

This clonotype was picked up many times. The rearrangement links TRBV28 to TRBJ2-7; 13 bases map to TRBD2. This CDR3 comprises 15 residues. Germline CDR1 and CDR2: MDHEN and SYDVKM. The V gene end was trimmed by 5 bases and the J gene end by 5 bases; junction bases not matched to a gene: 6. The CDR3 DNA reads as TGTGCCAGCAGTCATGGACTAGCGGGAGCCCACGAGCAGTACTTC. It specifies CASSHGLAGAHEQYF.

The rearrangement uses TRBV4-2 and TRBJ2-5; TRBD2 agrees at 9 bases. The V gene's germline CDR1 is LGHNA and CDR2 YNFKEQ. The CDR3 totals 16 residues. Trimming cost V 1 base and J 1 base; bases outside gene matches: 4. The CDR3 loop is CASSQGLAGAQETQYF. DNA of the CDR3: TGTGCCAGCAGCCAAGGATTAGCGGGAGCCCAAGAGACCCAGTACTTC.

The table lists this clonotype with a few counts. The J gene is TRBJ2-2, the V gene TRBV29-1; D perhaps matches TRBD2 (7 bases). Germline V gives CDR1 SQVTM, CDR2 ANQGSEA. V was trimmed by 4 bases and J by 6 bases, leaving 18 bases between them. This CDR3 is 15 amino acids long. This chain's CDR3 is CSVGKNGGPAGELFF. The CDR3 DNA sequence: TGCAGCGTTGGGAAAAACGGGGGGCCGGCCGGGGAGCTGTTTTTT.

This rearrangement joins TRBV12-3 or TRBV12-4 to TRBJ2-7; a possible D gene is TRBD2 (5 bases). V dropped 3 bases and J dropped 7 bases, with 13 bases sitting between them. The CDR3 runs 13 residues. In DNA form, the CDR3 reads TGTGCCAGCAGTTTGGACTTTCCCGGGGAGCAGTACTTC. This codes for CASSLDFPGEQYF.

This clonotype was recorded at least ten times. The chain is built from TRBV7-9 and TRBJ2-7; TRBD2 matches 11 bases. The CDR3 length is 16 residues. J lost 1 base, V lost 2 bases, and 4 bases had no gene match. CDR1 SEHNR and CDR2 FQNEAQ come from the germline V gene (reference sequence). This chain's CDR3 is CASSLRLAGGSYEQYF. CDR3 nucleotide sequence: TGTGCCAGCAGCTTACGGCTAGCGGGAGGATCCTACGAGCAGTACTTC.